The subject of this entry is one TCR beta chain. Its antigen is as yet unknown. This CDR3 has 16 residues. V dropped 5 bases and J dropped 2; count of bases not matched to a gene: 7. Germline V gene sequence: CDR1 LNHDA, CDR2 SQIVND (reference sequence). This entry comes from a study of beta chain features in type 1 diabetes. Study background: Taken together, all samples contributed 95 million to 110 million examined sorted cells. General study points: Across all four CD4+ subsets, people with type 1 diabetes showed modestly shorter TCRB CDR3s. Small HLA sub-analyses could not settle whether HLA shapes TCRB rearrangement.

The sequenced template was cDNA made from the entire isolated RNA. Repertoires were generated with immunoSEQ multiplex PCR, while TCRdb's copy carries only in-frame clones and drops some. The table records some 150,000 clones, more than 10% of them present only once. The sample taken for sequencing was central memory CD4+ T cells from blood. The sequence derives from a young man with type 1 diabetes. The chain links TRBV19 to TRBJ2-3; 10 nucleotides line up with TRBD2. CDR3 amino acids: CASSYGLAEVTDTQYF. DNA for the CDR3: TGTGCCAGTAGTTACGGACTAGCGGAAGTCACAGATACGCAGTATTTT. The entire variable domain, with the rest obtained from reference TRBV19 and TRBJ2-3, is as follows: DGGITQSPKYLFRKEGQNVTLSCEQNLNHDAMYWYRQDPGQGLRLIYYSQIVNDFQKGDIAEGYSVSREKKESFPLTVTSAQKNPTAFYLCASSYGLAEVTDTQYFGPGTRLTVL.